These 20 T cell receptor beta chains were all obtained from the same sample, sequenced in a study of OX40 agonist ivuxolimab in advanced cancers. TCRdb keeps only in-frame clones here, not all; method: immunoSEQ multiplex PCR. The sample lists about 26,000 clones; approximately 79% were seen once. The source was CD4+ or CD8+ T cells sorted from blood, collected in a trial of the OX40 agonist ivuxolimab. The receptor source for this set is an adult with an advanced solid tumor such as melanoma, head and neck, liver or kidney cancer.

This sequence joins TRBV28 and TRBJ1-2; no clear D gene. CDR1 and CDR2 (germline): MDHEN, SYDVKM. Between the trimmed V and J ends, which lost 6 bases and 1 base, there was a span of 12 bases. This CDR3 has 14 amino acids. The CDR3 region has the DNA TGTGCCAGCAGCTTGCGTGGAAATAACTATGGCTACACCTTC. Residues: CASSLRGNNYGYTF.

The genes are TRBV6-6 and TRBJ2-1; 8 nucleotides align to TRBD2. CDR1 and CDR2 (germline): MNHNY, SVGAGI (reference sequence). The CDR3 runs 16 residues. J lost 1 base, V lost 10 bases, and 12 bases had no gene match. CDR3 coding DNA: TGTGCCACCTCCCGCGGGGCTAGCGGGTCCTACAATGAGCAGTTCTTC. Encoded protein: CATSRGASGSYNEQFF.

The rearrangement uses TRBV29-1 and TRBJ2-7, with TRBD2 as a possible D gene (5 bases). The CDR3 runs 15 residues. V shed 5 bases and J shed 4 bases, with 21 bases lying between them. Germline values: CDR1 SQVTM, CDR2 ANQGSEA. This chain's CDR3 is CSVTGISLVSYEQYF. CDR3 DNA sequence: TGCAGCGTTACGGGGATTAGTCTGGTGAGTTACGAGCAGTACTTC.

V and J are TRBV5-4 and TRBJ2-7; 7 positions match TRBD1. This CDR3 has 15 amino acids. Germline CDR1 and CDR2: SGHNT and YYREEE (reference sequence). Trimming removed 0 bases from V and 3 bases from J; junction bases left unmatched: 6. CDR3 in DNA: TGTGCCAGCAGCTTGGGGCAGGGGGTGGGCTACGAGCAGTACTTC. Residues: CASSLGQGVGYEQYF.

This clone was observed once. The chain joins TRBV9 to TRBJ2-5; no reliable D call. The CDR3 length is 13 residues. Between the trimmed V and J ends, which lost 1 base and 5 bases, there was a span of 9 bases. Germline loops: CDR1 SGDLS, CDR2 YYNGEE. The CDR3 loop reads CASSVIPLETQYF. CDR3 bases: TGTGCCAGCAGCGTAATTCCCCTGGAGACCCAGTACTTC.

This chain connects TRBV28 to TRBJ1-3; the match to TRBD1 covers 7 bases. V shed 5 bases, J shed 4 bases, and the junction held 5 bases outside the gene matches. The germline V gene encodes CDR1 MDHEN and CDR2 SYDVKM. The CDR3 contains 14 residues. The CDR3 nucleotides read TGTGCCAGCAGTATGACAGGGTTAGGAAACACCATATATTTT. It specifies CASSMTGLGNTIYF.

This sequence joins TRBV15 and TRBJ2-2, with a tentative D call TRBD2 (6 bases). V was clipped by 4 bases and J by 6 bases, with 12 bases between them. This CDR3 has 14 residues. CDR1 LNHNV and CDR2 YYDKDF come from the germline V gene (reference sequence). CDR3 in amino acids: CATSTGTPAGELFF. In nucleotides, the CDR3 is TGTGCCACCAGCACCGGGACTCCTGCCGGGGAGCTGTTTTTT. Full variable domain (rest looked up from reference TRBV15 and TRBJ2-2): DAMVIQNPRYQVTQFGKPVTLSCSQTLNHNVMYWYQQKSSQAPKLLFHYYDKDFNNEADTPDNFQSRRPNTSFCFLDIRSPGLGDTAMYLCATSTGTPAGELFFGEGSRLTVL.

CDR3 region: CASSLEGLLTDTQYF. CDR3 sequence (DNA): TGTGCCAGCAGTTTAGAGGGACTACTCACAGATACGCAGTATTTT. V is TRBV6-4 and J is TRBJ2-3; 7 bases are shared with TRBD2. V dropped 5 bases and J dropped 2; count of bases not matched to a gene: 7. Looked up from germline, CDR1 is MRHNA and CDR2 is SNTAGT. This CDR3 has 15 residues.

The chain carries TRBV6-1 and TRBJ2-5; the match to TRBD2 covers 11 bases. Germline CDR1 is MNHNS and CDR2 is SASEGT. The CDR3 sequence is 14 residues long. The junction had 5 bases not matched to a gene; V was cut back by 7 bases and J by 4 bases. This chain's CDR3 is CASTRLAGLETQYF. The DNA of the CDR3 is TGTGCCAGCACCCGACTAGCGGGATTAGAGACCCAGTACTTC.

The chain carries TRBV5-6 and TRBJ2-1; 10 nucleotides match TRBD2. Germline CDR1 SGHDT, CDR2 YYEEEE. The V gene end was trimmed by 2 bases and the J gene end by 3 bases; junction bases not matched to a gene: 2. The CDR3 consists of 15 residues. The CDR3 DNA follows: TGTGCCAGCAGCTTCGAGCGGGGGGGCTACAATGAGCAGTTCTTC. This gives the protein CASSFERGGYNEQFF.

The J gene is TRBJ2-5, the V gene TRBV11-2; tentative D call: TRBD1 (6 bases). The CDR3 has 15 amino acids. Germline V gene data show CDR1 as SGHAT and CDR2 as FQNNGV. The germline V and J ends were trimmed by 7 bases and 2 bases, with 17 bases remaining between them. CDR3 nucleotides: TGTGCCAGCACCCGGGAAGGGACACAACAAGAGACCCAGTACTTC. It codes for CASTREGTQQETQYF.

The chain uses TRBV28 and TRBJ2-7; 7 nucleotides line up with TRBD1. The J segment lost 0 bases and the V segment lost 3 bases, leaving 8 bases of the junction unmatched. The CDR3 spans 16 residues. The germline CDR1 and CDR2 sequences are MDHEN and SYDVKM. The CDR3, as DNA: TGTGCCAGCAGTTTCTGGACAGGAATGAGCTCCTACGAGCAGTACTTC. This sequence encodes CASSFWTGMSSYEQYF. Full variable domain (missing parts from reference TRBV28 and TRBJ2-7): DVKVTQSSRYLVKRTGEKVFLECVQDMDHENMFWYRQDPGLGLRLIYFSYDVKMKEKGDIPEGYSVSREKKERFSLILESASTNQTSMYLCASSFWTGMSSYEQYFGPGTRLTVT.

V usage is TRBV25-1 and J usage is TRBJ2-7; 10 nucleotides match TRBD2. This CDR3 spans 13 amino acids. Germline lookup yields CDR1 MGHDK and CDR2 SYGVNS. The junction had 5 bases not matched to a gene; V was cut back by 5 bases and J by 7 bases. The CDR3 region has the DNA TGTGCCAGCAGTTACACGGGACTAGCGGAGCAGTACTTC. This sequence encodes CASSYTGLAEQYF.

This chain joins TRBV7-2 and TRBJ2-1; D is unclear. The length of the CDR3 is 12 residues. Germline V gene data show CDR1 as SGHTA and CDR2 as FQGNSA. Trimming pared 5 bases from V and 10 bases from J, leaving 12 bases between. The CDR3 is CASSPGVPEQFF. The CDR3 region has the DNA TGTGCCAGCAGCCCGGGCGTCCCAGAGCAGTTCTTC.

This clone occurred a few times. The chain recombines TRBV25-1 with TRBJ1-1, with 7 positions matching TRBD1. The V gene's germline CDR1 is MGHDK and CDR2 SYGVNS. V shed 7 bases and J 3 bases; nucleotides not matched to a gene: 5. The CDR3 totals 13 residues. The CDR3 sequence is CASTRGGYTEAFF. DNA for the CDR3: TGTGCCAGCACGCGAGGGGGCTACACTGAAGCTTTCTTT.

This chain joins TRBV30 and TRBJ1-5, with no clear D. CDR3 length: 14 residues. Germline CDR1 reads GTSNPN; CDR2 reads SVGIG (reference sequence). Trimming stripped 4 bases from V and 5 bases from J, with 15 bases between. DNA of the CDR3: TGTGCCTGGAACGGCGGCGGCTCCGATCAGCCCCAGCATTTT. It specifies CAWNGGGSDQPQHF.

The chain links TRBV9 to TRBJ1-1; D not resolved. The CDR3 is 14 amino acids. CDR1 SGDLS and CDR2 YYNGEE come from the germline V gene. The V end was cut by 3 bases, the J end by 0 bases, with 9 bases between. The CDR3: CASSGTIMNTEAFF. DNA for the CDR3: TGTGCCAGCAGCGGAACCATCATGAACACTGAAGCTTTCTTT.

This clone turned up a few times. The gene calls are TRBV19 and TRBJ2-1; D uncertain. The germline gives CDR1 LNHDA, CDR2 SQIVND (reference sequence). V lost 5 bases, J lost 4 bases, and 3 bases lay in between. This CDR3 is 11 amino acids long. Written as DNA, the CDR3 is TGTGCCAGTAGTTCGTACAATGAGCAGTTCTTC. Protein: CASSSYNEQFF. Variable domain in full (rest from reference TRBV19 and TRBJ2-1): DGGITQSPKYLFRKEGQNVTLSCEQNLNHDAMYWYRQDPGQGLRLIYYSQIVNDFQKGDIAEGYSVSREKKESFPLTVTSAQKNPTAFYLCASSSYNEQFFGPGTRLTVL.

Written as DNA, the CDR3 is TGTGCCAGCAGTCACTACGGGACCGTACTGGGGTACGAGCAGTACTTC. Its translation is CASSHYGTVLGYEQYF. J is TRBJ2-7 and V is TRBV27, with D perhaps being TRBD1 or TRBD2 (5 bases each). This CDR3 is 16 amino acids long. V lost 5 bases, J lost 4 bases, and 21 bases lay in between. Per the germline V gene, CDR1 is MNHEY and CDR2 is SMNVEV (reference sequence).

This clone has just a few counts. The chain recombines TRBV6-4 with TRBJ2-1; 13 bases match TRBD2. Germline assignment: CDR1 MRHNA and CDR2 SNTAGT. The V segment lost 9 bases and the J segment 6 bases; nucleotides outside the gene matches: 5. The CDR3 totals 14 residues. CDR3 nucleotide sequence: TGTGCCAGTTCCGGGACTAGCGGGGCCAATGAGCAGTTCTTC. Protein product: CASSGTSGANEQFF.